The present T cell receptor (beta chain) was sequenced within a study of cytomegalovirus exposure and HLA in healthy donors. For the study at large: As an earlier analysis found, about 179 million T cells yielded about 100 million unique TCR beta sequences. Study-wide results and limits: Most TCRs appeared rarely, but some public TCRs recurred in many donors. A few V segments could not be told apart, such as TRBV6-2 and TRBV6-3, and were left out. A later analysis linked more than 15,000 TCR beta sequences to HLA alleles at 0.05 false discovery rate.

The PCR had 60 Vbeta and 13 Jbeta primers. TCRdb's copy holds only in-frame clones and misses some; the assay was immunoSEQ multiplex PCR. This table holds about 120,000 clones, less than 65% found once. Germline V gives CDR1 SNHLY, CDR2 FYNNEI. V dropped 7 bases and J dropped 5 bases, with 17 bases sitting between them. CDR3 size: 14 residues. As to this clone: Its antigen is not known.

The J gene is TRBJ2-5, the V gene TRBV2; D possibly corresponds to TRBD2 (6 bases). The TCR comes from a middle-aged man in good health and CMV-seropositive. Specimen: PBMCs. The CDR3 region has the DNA TGTGCCAGCACGAGACTAGGGCGGTGGGAGACCCAGTACTTC. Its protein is CASTRLGRWETQYF.